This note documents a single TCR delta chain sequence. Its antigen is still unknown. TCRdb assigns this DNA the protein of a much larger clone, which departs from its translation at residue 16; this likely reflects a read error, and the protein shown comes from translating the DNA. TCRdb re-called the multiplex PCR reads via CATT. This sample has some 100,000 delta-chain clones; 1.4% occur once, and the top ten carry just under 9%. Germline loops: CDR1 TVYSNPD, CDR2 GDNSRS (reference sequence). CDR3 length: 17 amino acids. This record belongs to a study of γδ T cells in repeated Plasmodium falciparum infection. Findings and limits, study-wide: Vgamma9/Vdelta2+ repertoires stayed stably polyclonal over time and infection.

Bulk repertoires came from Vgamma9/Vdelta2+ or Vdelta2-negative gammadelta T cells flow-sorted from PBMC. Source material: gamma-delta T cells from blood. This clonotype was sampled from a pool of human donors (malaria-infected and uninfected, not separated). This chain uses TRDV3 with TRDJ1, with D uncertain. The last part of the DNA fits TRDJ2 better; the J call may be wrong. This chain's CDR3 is CAFSWSLRVWYTDKLFF. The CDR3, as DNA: TGTGCCTTTAGTTGGAGTCTTCGGGTCTGGTACACCGATAAACTCTTCTTT.